A selection of T cell receptor beta chains follows, all from one sample in a study of cytomegalovirus exposure and HLA in healthy donors. Only in-frame clones appear in the TCRdb table, and some are missing; sequencing was by immunoSEQ multiplex PCR. In the table there are 100,000 to 150,000 clones, 65% to 80% of which are singletons. The sequenced sample consisted of PBMCs. These receptors were taken from a woman between 18 and 30 years old in good health and CMV-seronegative. Both conserved end residues are part of each CDR3. Fields, in order: D gene, J gene, V gene, CDR3 protein. D genes are given only for firm matches.

TRBD2 TRBJ2-7 TRBV4-1 CASSQGETSGRPYSYEQYF
TRBD1 TRBJ1-2 TRBV25-1 CASRTGVENGYTF
TRBD1 TRBJ2-4 TRBV5-4 CASSWQGAENIQYF
- TRBJ2-7 TRBV13 CASSSRQSYEQYF
- TRBJ1-2 TRBV11-2 CASSLPRGYTF
- TRBJ1-1 TRBV4-1 CASSQDVLNTEAFF
TRBD2 TRBJ2-3 TRBV6-4 CASSSGTSGSEGTDTQYF
TRBD1 TRBJ2-3 TRBV29-1 CSVEGGVPTGGGGDTQYF
TRBD1 TRBJ2-1 TRBV28 CASSSQGDEQFF
TRBD2 TRBJ2-7 TRBV27 CASSPPGGFTYEQYF
TRBD2 TRBJ2-3 TRBV19 CATSIGLAGGPSTDTQYF
TRBD1 TRBJ1-2 TRBV6-1 CASSAPGGARGYTF
- TRBJ2-2 TRBV9 CASSAKLSGELFF
- TRBJ1-5 TRBV19 CASSIYGQINQPQHF
TRBD2 TRBJ2-1 TRBV29-1 CSVGGSGRLNEQFF
- TRBJ1-2 TRBV11-2 CASSFDMGQPYGYTF
TRBD2 TRBJ2-7 TRBV7-9 CASSFGLGKYEQYF
- TRBJ1-4 TRBV7-9 CSSSLNRDEKLFF
- TRBJ1-1 TRBV18 CASSPLSPNTEAFF
- TRBJ2-5 TRBV2 CASSRGLLQETQYF
- TRBJ2-5 TRBV7-2 CASSRYQETQYF
- TRBJ2-2 TRBV14 CASSQDLSGELFF
TRBD2 TRBJ2-7 TRBV5-1 CASSLGTSGYEQYF
- TRBJ1-1 TRBV6-6 CASSYSGLEAFF
TRBD2 TRBJ2-3 TRBV4-1 CASSQPGTRPDTQYF
TRBD2 TRBJ2-3 TRBV5-1 CASSLGPSREGTDTQYF
- TRBJ2-7 TRBV30 CAWSTGHPLEQYF
TRBD1 TRBJ1-4 TRBV5-1 CASSTSGTGEAEKLFF
- TRBJ2-7 TRBV5-1 CASSLDYYEQYF
- TRBJ1-1 TRBV29-1 CSGKSVPNTGAFF
- TRBJ1-1 TRBV19 CASIGNGEAFF
- TRBJ1-4 TRBV19 CASSIVLSGMSLTNEKLFF
TRBD2 TRBJ2-5 TRBV4-2 CASSQDNRDGRGETQYF
TRBD2 TRBJ2-2 TRBV5-6 CASSRELAGGPGELFF
TRBD1 TRBJ2-5 TRBV5-4 CASGIGTGNLETQYF
TRBD1 TRBJ2-7 TRBV30 CAWSRGTGGYEQYF
- TRBJ2-2 TRBV5-1 CASSSLPGQNTGELFF
TRBD2 TRBJ2-3 TRBV7-9 CAAAGPGDTQYF
TRBD2 TRBJ2-5 TRBV13 CASTFRTSRGETQYF
- TRBJ2-6 TRBV7-9 CASSLVYGSGANVLTF
TRBD2 TRBJ2-3 TRBV14 CASSQELAGSTDTQYF
- TRBJ1-1 TRBV10-3 CAISEAGVEAFF
TRBD1 TRBJ2-1 TRBV4-2 CASSHPGGSYNEQFF